The 2 T cell receptor beta chains below all came from one sample that was sequenced in a study of blood T cells in healthy people across ages. A second PCR of roughly 7 to 11 cycles used a sample-barcoded 5' primer and a J-beta primer mix. One entry per CDR3 protein results from TCRdb running MiXCR on the 5' RACE reads. Here the sample spans 550,000 to 650,000 distinct CDR3 sequences, roughly 31% being singletons. Input material: blood. These receptors were collected from a woman older than 75 in good health.

The sample holds many counts of this clonotype. This chain uses TRBV12-3 or TRBV12-4 with TRBJ1-4, with D possibly matching TRBD1 (5 bases). The V gene lost 2 bases and the J gene lost 8 bases, with 18 bases spanning the gap. The CDR3 totals 16 residues. The CDR3 region has the DNA TGTGCCAGCAGTTTATACCCCCCAGGACAAGGAGAAAAACTGTTTTTT. The encoded protein is CASSLYPPGQGEKLFF.

The sample holds a few counts of this clonotype. This chain connects TRBV7-2 to TRBJ1-5, with TRBD1 identical over 9 bases. After removal of 3 bases from V and 7 bases from J, the junction contained 10 bases not matched to a gene. Germline-derived CDR1 and CDR2 are SGHTA and FQGNSA. The CDR3 sequence is 16 residues long. The CDR3 region is CASSLGHRGLRQPQHF. The CDR3 DNA sequence: TGTGCCAGCAGCTTGGGGCACAGGGGGCTTCGCCAGCCCCAGCATTTT.